The 22 T cell receptor beta chains below were found in one sample sequenced in a study of T cells after yellow fever vaccination. TCRdb redid the calling of the 5' RACE reads with MiXCR, one entry per CDR3 protein. The table includes approximately 450,000 distinct CDR3 sequences, approximately 19% detected once. Specimen: PBMCs, collected before the yellow fever booster vaccination. These receptors were obtained from a man in his late teens or twenties who received the YFV17D yellow fever vaccine.

This clonotype has more than one count but fewer than ten. The rearrangement uses TRBV12-3 or TRBV12-4 and TRBJ2-5, with 8 bases that match TRBD2. J was trimmed by 5 bases and V by 10 bases; bases with no gene match: 12. This CDR3 is 14 amino acids long. CDR3 protein: CATRPRGGGETQYF. The CDR3 bases are TGTGCCACACGGCCCCGGGGGGGCGGTGAGACCCAGTACTTC.

This clonotype was counted a few times. The chain uses TRBV7-9 and TRBJ2-1; D unclear. This CDR3 contains 13 residues. Germline V CDR1 and CDR2: SEHNR, FQNEAQ (reference sequence). Trimming shortened V by 8 bases and J by 0 bases, and 8 bases separated the two germline ends. CDR3 DNA sequence: TGTGCCAGCCTAGAGAGCTCCTACAATGAGCAGTTCTTC. This gives the protein CASLESSYNEQFF.

This chain joins TRBV5-1 and TRBJ1-1; 8 bases align to TRBD1. CDR1 SGHRS and CDR2 YFSETQ come from the germline V gene. This CDR3 spans 16 amino acids. Trimming at V came to 5 bases and at J to 0 bases, leaving 9 bases not matched to a gene. As DNA, the CDR3 is TGCGCCAGCAGTCGAGGACAGGGCGTTCTGAACACTGAAGCTTTCTTT. Protein sequence: CASSRGQGVLNTEAFF.

This clonotype has more than one count but fewer than ten. The chain uses TRBV6-5 and TRBJ1-1; TRBD1 might be the D (5 bases). Germline V lookup: CDR1 MNHEY, CDR2 SVGAGI. The CDR3 runs 13 residues. Trimming shortened V by 5 bases and J by 0 bases, and 7 bases separated the two germline ends. The CDR3 DNA reads TGTGCCAGCAGTCGGACAATGAACACTGAAGCTTTCTTT. Protein: CASSRTMNTEAFF.

The table lists this clonotype with a few counts. The chain is built from TRBV20-1 and TRBJ2-2; D may correspond to TRBD1 or TRBD2 (5 bases each). Germline CDR1 is DFQATT and CDR2 is SNEGSKA (reference sequence). This CDR3 has 14 residues. CDR3 amino acids: CRRGRRVGTGELFF. Here the CDR3 DNA reads TGCAGGAGGGGTAGGCGGGTGGGCACCGGGGAGCTGTTTTTT.

There are a few counts of this clonotype. V usage is TRBV6-2 or TRBV6-3 and J usage is TRBJ1-1; D may be TRBD1 (5 bases). V was clipped by 0 bases and J by 4 bases, with 12 bases between them. Germline CDR1 is MNHEY and CDR2 is SVGEGT. The CDR3 spans 15 residues. The DNA of the CDR3 is TGTGCCAGCAGTTACTCGATACGCACAGGCACTGAAGCTTTCTTT. The encoded protein is CASSYSIRTGTEAFF.

This clonotype was seen a few times. The V gene is TRBV9, the J gene TRBJ2-5; D remains ambiguous. Germline V lookup: CDR1 SGDLS, CDR2 YYNGEE. CDR3 length: 12 residues. Trimming left V 1 base short and J 4 bases short, with 5 bases between. As DNA, the CDR3 is TGTGCCAGCAGCGTAACCCCAGAGACCCAGTACTTC. As protein: CASSVTPETQYF.

This clonotype was seen more than once but under ten times. The chain has TRBV20-1 and TRBJ1-2, with D unresolved. Germline-derived CDR1 and CDR2 are DFQATT and SNEGSKA (reference sequence). The germline V and J ends were trimmed by 0 bases and 8 bases, with 13 bases remaining between them. This CDR3 is built from 13 residues. DNA of the CDR3: TGCAGTGCTAGAGATTCCCCGAATCACGGCTACACCTTC. Encoded protein: CSARDSPNHGYTF.

A few counts support this clonotype. The rearrangement joins TRBV27 to TRBJ1-6; D remains ambiguous. Germline values: CDR1 MNHEY, CDR2 SMNVEV (reference sequence). CDR3 size: 13 residues. V gave up 9 bases and J gave up 6 bases, with 12 bases separating them. The CDR3 DNA is TGTGCCAGTACGACGGCAGTTAATTCACCCCTCCACTTT. This sequence encodes CASTTAVNSPLHF.

This clonotype turned up a few times. V gene TRBV24-1 combines with J gene TRBJ2-2; a weak D match, TRBD2 (6 bases). This CDR3 comprises 14 residues. Germline V CDR1 and CDR2: KGHDR, SFDVKD. The V end lost 9 bases, the J end lost 7 bases, and 17 bases lay between the germline ends. CDR3 loop: CATSSILASGELFF. In nucleotides, the CDR3 is TGTGCCACCTCTAGCATACTAGCCAGCGGGGAGCTGTTTTTT.

CDR3 DNA: TGCAGCGTGGGGACAGTCTCCTACAATGAGCAGTTCTTC. Amino acid sequence: CSVGTVSYNEQFF. The V and J genes are TRBV29-1 and TRBJ2-1, with 7 bases matching TRBD1. Germline values: CDR1 SQVTM, CDR2 ANQGSEA. The CDR3 totals 13 residues. The junction had 2 bases not matched to a gene; V was cut back by 6 bases and J by 0 bases.

This chain connects TRBV5-4 to TRBJ2-1; D unclear. The CDR3 spans 13 residues. Germline V gene sequence: CDR1 SGHNT, CDR2 YYREEE (reference sequence). Trimming stripped 0 bases from V and 5 bases from J, with 6 bases between. CDR3 coding DNA: TGTGCCAGCAGCTTGGCGTCGGACAATGAGCAGTTCTTC. It encodes CASSLASDNEQFF.

The chain has TRBV5-1 and TRBJ1-4; TRBD1 might be the D (5 bases). The CDR3 loop spans 13 amino acids. The ends were cut back, 4 bases at V and 12 bases at J, with 16 bases in the middle. Germline V gene lookup returns CDR1 SGHRS and CDR2 YFSETQ. The CDR3 DNA follows: TGCGCCAGCAGCCCAGGGAGGGCTAATGAACTGTTTTTT. It is translated as CASSPGRANELFF.

This chain's CDR3 is CAWSHTAGGELFF. CDR3 DNA sequence: TGTGCCTGGAGTCACACGGCCGGGGGGGAGCTGTTTTTT. The chain joins TRBV30 to TRBJ2-2; D not certain. This CDR3 comprises 13 residues. V was cut by 2 bases and J by 8 bases, with 12 bases left in between. From germline, CDR1 is GTSNPN and CDR2 SVGIG (reference sequence).

This clonotype showed up just once. The junction and the germline gene differ at one end; a read error may be behind it. J is TRBJ1-2 and V is TRBV12-3 or TRBV12-4, with D perhaps matching TRBD1 (6 bases). CDR3 length: 16 residues. CDR3 sequence: CASTLRGHPRNYGYSF. The CDR3 region has the DNA TGTGCCAGCACCTTACGGGGACACCCCAGGAACTATGGCTACAGCTTC.

The sample holds a few counts of this clonotype. V and J are TRBV7-9 and TRBJ1-2; weak D call: TRBD1 (5 bases). The CDR3 length is 14 residues. CDR1 SEHNR and CDR2 FQNEAQ come from the germline V gene (reference sequence). The V end was cut by 4 bases, the J end by 4 bases, with 13 bases between. The CDR3 loop is CASSWDQRGYGYTF. The DNA for the CDR3 is TGTGCCAGCAGCTGGGACCAGAGGGGCTATGGCTACACCTTC.

This clonotype has just a few counts. The chain is built from TRBV6-6 and TRBJ1-5; unclear D gene. Germline CDR1 is MNHNY and CDR2 is SVGAGI (reference sequence). Between the trimmed V and J ends, which lost 6 bases and 2 bases, there was a span of 17 bases. The CDR3 spans 16 residues. The CDR3 DNA follows: TGTGCCAGCAGCGAGTTGTCCCGTAGGGGCAATCAGCCCCAGCATTTT. Its translation: CASSELSRRGNQPQHF.

The chain uses TRBV4-3 and TRBJ2-2; 10 nucleotides match TRBD2. J gave up 5 bases and V 0 bases, and 3 bases lay outside the gene matches. Germline V gene data show CDR1 as LGHNA and CDR2 as YSLEER. The CDR3 is 16 amino acids. The DNA of the CDR3 is TGCGCCAGCAGCCAAGAAGGGACTAGCGTAACCGGGGAGCTGTTTTTT. It encodes CASSQEGTSVTGELFF.

The rearrangement links TRBV27 to TRBJ1-2, with 9 nucleotides matching TRBD1. V was clipped by 2 bases and J by 4 bases; unmatched bases: 5. This CDR3 region has 15 residues. CDR1 and CDR2 from the germline V gene are MNHEY and SMNVEV (reference sequence). This CDR3 reads CASSLAGQGPYGYTF. The DNA of the CDR3 is TGTGCCAGCAGTTTAGCCGGACAGGGGCCCTATGGCTACACCTTC.

This clonotype was counted ten times or more. This chain joins TRBV7-2 and TRBJ2-1; 7 bases are a match to TRBD2. Germline V lookup: CDR1 SGHTA, CDR2 FQGNSA. V gave up 8 bases and J gave up 2 bases; unmatched junction bases: 0. The CDR3 contains 12 residues. DNA of the CDR3: TGTGCCAGCGGGGGGGCCTACAATGAGCAGTTCTTC. Protein product: CASGGAYNEQFF.

V and J are TRBV2 and TRBJ1-5; TRBD1 is a possible D gene (6 bases). This CDR3 is 15 amino acids long. Germline CDR1 is SNHLY and CDR2 is FYNNEI. V lost 8 bases and J 2 bases, leaving 16 bases between the germline ends. The CDR3 is CASRQVGVGNQPQHF. As DNA, the CDR3 is TGTGCCAGCCGACAGGTGGGAGTGGGCAATCAGCCCCAGCATTTT.

The V gene is TRBV30, the J gene TRBJ2-1, with D tentatively TRBD2 (5 bases). The CDR3 has 13 amino acids. The germline V and J ends were trimmed by 1 base and 7 bases, with 11 bases remaining between them. Germline V gene lookup returns CDR1 GTSNPN and CDR2 SVGIG (reference sequence). CDR3 DNA sequence: TGTGCCTGGAGTGACGGGATTGGGAATGAGCAGTTCTTC. Its translation is CAWSDGIGNEQFF.